This section outlines one TCR beta chain sequence together with its context. What it binds is unknown. The CDR3 has 15 amino acids. CDR1 MNHEY and CDR2 SMNVEV come from the germline V gene (reference sequence). The ends lost 7 bases at V and 5 bases at J; junction bases unmatched: 11. Using positive magnetic bead selection on an AutoMACS, CD4+ and CD8+ cells were isolated, after which their purity was checked by flow cytometry. This specimen comes from a study of somatic mutations in cytotoxic T cells in rheumatoid arthritis. Overall study findings and caveats: The authors did not adjust the slight TRBV07 underrepresentation in rheumatoid arthritis patients for multiple comparisons.

Assay: immunoSEQ multiplex PCR; the TCRdb copy retains only in-frame clones and omits some. The sample records thousands of clones, approximately 90% being singletons. Sequenced: CD8+ T cells sorted from blood. The sequence derives from a woman in her 70s with rheumatoid arthritis. The chain uses TRBV27 and TRBJ2-5, with TRBD1 matching 9 bases. The CDR3 spells CASKLTGGGRETQYF. CDR3 sequence (DNA): TGTGCCAGCAAACTCACAGGGGGCGGCAGGGAGACCCAGTACTTC.